This T cell receptor beta chain was observed in a study of T cell responses to AZD1222 COVID-19 vaccine. TCRdb's copy holds only in-frame clones and misses some; the assay was immunoSEQ multiplex PCR. Seen here are about 110,000 clones, roughly nine tenths observed once, and the top ten hold approximately 3.1%. This clone occurred once. Its antigen is undetermined. General study findings and limits: Sampling that yielded the repertoires occurred only after the peak T cell response. A reported finding is that nearly half of spike-specific TCRs target unmutated variant regions. Only six AZD1222 recipients tested seropositive at baseline.

This receptor was identified in an adult in good health. Specimen: peripheral blood, collected on day 0 of MenACWY control vaccination.

The CDR3: CASSREPGRTGNTIYF. The CDR3 DNA reads TGTGCCAGCAGCCGAGAGCCGGGACGGACTGGAAACACCATATATTTT. This sequence joins TRBV7-6 and TRBJ1-3, with a tentative D call TRBD1 (5 bases). The V end lost 5 bases, the J end lost 2 bases, and 16 bases lay between the germline ends. Germline values: CDR1 SGHVS, CDR2 FNYEAQ. The CDR3 covers 16 residues. The complete variable domain, with remaining parts taken from reference TRBV7-6 and TRBJ1-3, reads GAGVSQSPRYKVTKRGQDVALRCDPISGHVSLYWYRQALGQGPEFLTYFNYEAQQDKSGLPNDRFSAERPEGSISTLTIQRTEQRDSAMYRCASSREPGRTGNTIYFGEGSWLTVV.